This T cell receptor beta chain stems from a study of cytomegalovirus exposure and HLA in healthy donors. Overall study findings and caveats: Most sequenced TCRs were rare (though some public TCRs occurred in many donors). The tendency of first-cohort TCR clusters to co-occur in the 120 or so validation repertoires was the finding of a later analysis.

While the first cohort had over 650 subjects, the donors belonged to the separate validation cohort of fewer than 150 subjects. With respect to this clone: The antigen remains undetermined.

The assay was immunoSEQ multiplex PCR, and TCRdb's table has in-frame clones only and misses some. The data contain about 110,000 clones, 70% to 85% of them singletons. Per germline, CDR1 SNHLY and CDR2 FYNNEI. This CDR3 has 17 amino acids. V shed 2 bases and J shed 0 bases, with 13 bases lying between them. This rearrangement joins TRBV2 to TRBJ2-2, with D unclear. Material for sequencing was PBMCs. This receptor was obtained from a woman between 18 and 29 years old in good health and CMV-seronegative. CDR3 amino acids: CASSEPWSGSNTGELFF. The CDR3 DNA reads TGTGCCAGCAGTGAACCCTGGTCAGGATCGAACACCGGGGAGCTGTTTTTT.